One sample yielded the 10 T cell receptor beta chains listed below, sequenced in a study of identical twins. Via MiXCR, TCRdb re-called the 5' RACE reads, giving one row per CDR3 protein. Among some 210,000 distinct CDR3 sequences listed, approximately 15% were seen once. These data were also filed under a second study, of T cells expressing NK-cell markers.

Sequencing was done on a sample of CD8+ T cells sorted from blood. These receptors were taken from a woman younger than 35 in good health.

V usage is TRBV9 and J usage is TRBJ2-1; D ambiguous. This CDR3 spans 11 amino acids. V lost 2 bases and J 8 bases, leaving 5 bases between the germline ends. Germline CDR1 and CDR2: SGDLS and YYNGEE. The CDR3 spells CASSVAYEQFF. CDR3 coding DNA: TGTGCCAGCAGCGTTGCCTATGAGCAGTTCTTC.

This clonotype was seen only a few times. V gene TRBV6-4 combines with J gene TRBJ2-7; D tentatively reads TRBD1 or TRBD2 (5 bases each). Germline V CDR1 and CDR2: MRHNA, SNTAGT. The CDR3 spans 14 residues. The V end lost 8 bases, the J end lost 4 bases, and 18 bases lay between the germline ends. The CDR3 coding sequence is TGTGCCAGCCTAAGGGACGGGTTCTGTTACGAGCAGTACTTC. Its protein product is CASLRDGFCYEQYF.

This clonotype was counted at least ten times. The V gene is TRBV20-1, the J gene TRBJ2-7; 8 bases match TRBD2. Germline V lookup: CDR1 DFQATT, CDR2 SNEGSKA (reference sequence). V gave up 6 bases and J gave up 5 bases; unmatched junction bases: 12. This CDR3 has 14 residues. CDR3 sequence (DNA): TGCAGTGCCGGTGGGTCGCGGGAGGTTAACGAGCAGTACTTC. It is translated as CSAGGSREVNEQYF.

The chain couples TRBV7-2 to TRBJ2-1, with TRBD2 identical over 8 bases. Germline-derived CDR1 and CDR2 are SGHTA and FQGNSA. This CDR3 is 15 amino acids long. V lost 3 bases and J lost 4; bases outside the gene matches: 5. The CDR3 loop reads CASSFLAGAYNEQFF. The CDR3 DNA reads as TGTGCCAGCAGCTTCCTAGCGGGCGCATACAATGAGCAGTTCTTC.

CDR3 DNA sequence: TGCAGCGTTGAGACCGGGACAGGGTACACTGAAGCTTTCTTT. It yields the protein CSVETGTGYTEAFF. V gene TRBV29-1 combines with J gene TRBJ1-1, with TRBD1 matching over 9 bases. Germline V gene lookup returns CDR1 SQVTM and CDR2 ANQGSEA. The CDR3 is made up of 14 amino acids. The V segment lost 3 bases and the J segment 3 bases; nucleotides outside the gene matches: 5.

This clonotype was seen only a few times. The chain uses TRBV7-7 and TRBJ2-2; the D gene is possibly TRBD2 (6 bases). The germline gives CDR1 SSHAT, CDR2 FNYEAQ (reference sequence). With 5 bases removed from V and 8 bases from J, the gap between germline ends came to 12 bases. The CDR3 is made up of 13 amino acids. DNA for the CDR3: TGTGCCAGCAGCGAGGAACTAGCTGGGGAGCTGTTTTTT. Translating gives CASSEELAGELFF. The complete variable domain, with remaining parts taken from reference TRBV7-7 and TRBJ2-2, reads GAGVSQSPRYKVTKRGQDVTLRCDPISSHATLYWYQQALGQGPEFLTYFNYEAQPDKSGLPSDRFSAERPEGSISTLTIQRTEQRDSAMYRCASSEELAGELFFGEGSRLTVL.

This clonotype was picked up a small number of times. The J gene is TRBJ2-1, the V gene TRBV9; TRBD2 matches at 8 bases. Trimming removed 3 bases from V and 6 bases from J; junction bases left unmatched: 5. There are 14 residues in the CDR3. CDR1 and CDR2 from the germline V gene are SGDLS and YYNGEE. As DNA, the CDR3 is TGTGCCAGCAGCGGAGCGGGAGCGGTCAATGAGCAGTTCTTC. Its protein product is CASSGAGAVNEQFF.

The sample holds a few counts of this clonotype. The chain employs TRBV7-6 and TRBJ2-3, with a weak D call TRBD2 (6 bases). Germline CDR1 and CDR2: SGHVS and FNYEAQ. The CDR3 runs to 14 residues. With 4 bases removed from V and 6 bases from J, the gap between germline ends came to 14 bases. The CDR3 DNA reads TGTGCCAGCAGCTCGGGACTGCTACTGGATACGCAGTATTTT. Translation: CASSSGLLLDTQYF.

This clonotype occurred a few times. The chain has TRBV5-1 and TRBJ2-7, with 8 bases that match TRBD2. V shed 5 bases, J shed 2 bases, and the junction held 6 bases outside the gene matches. Germline loops: CDR1 SGHRS, CDR2 YFSETQ. The CDR3 runs to 14 residues. The CDR3 reads CASRYREGPYEQYF. In DNA, the CDR3 is TGCGCCAGCAGATACCGGGAGGGACCCTACGAGCAGTACTTC.

The gene calls are TRBV28 and TRBJ2-7, with 9 bases identical to TRBD1. Trimming cost V 8 bases and J 4 bases; bases outside gene matches: 9. The CDR3 runs to 14 residues. The germline V gene encodes CDR1 MDHEN and CDR2 SYDVKM. CDR3 in DNA: TGTGCCAGCGGAGCGGGACAGGGATGGTACGAGCAGTACTTC. It is translated as CASGAGQGWYEQYF.